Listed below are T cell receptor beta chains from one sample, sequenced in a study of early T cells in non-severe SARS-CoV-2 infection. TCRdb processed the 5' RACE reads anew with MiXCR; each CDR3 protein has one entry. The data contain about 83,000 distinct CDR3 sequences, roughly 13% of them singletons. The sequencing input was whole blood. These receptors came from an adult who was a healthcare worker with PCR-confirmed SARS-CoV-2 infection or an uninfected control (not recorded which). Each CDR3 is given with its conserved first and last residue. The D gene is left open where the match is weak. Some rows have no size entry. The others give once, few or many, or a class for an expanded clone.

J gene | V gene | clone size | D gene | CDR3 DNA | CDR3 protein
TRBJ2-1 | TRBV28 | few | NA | TGTGCCAGCAGTGCTGGGGGGGCTTCCTACAATGAGCAGTTCTTC | CASSAGGASYNEQFF
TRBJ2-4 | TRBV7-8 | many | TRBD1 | TGTGCCAGCAGCTTGGACAGGCCACTTTCCAAAAACATTCAGTACTTC | CASSLDRPLSKNIQYF
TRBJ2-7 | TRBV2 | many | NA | TGTGCCAGCAGTGACGGAGGGCCTCCCTCCTACGAGCAGTACTTC | CASSDGGPPSYEQYF
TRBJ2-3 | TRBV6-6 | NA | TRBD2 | TGTGCCAGCAGTCCCCGGGGGGGCCGGAACACAGATACGCAGTATTTT | CASSPRGGRNTDTQYF
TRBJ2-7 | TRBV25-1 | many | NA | TGTGCCAGCAGTGGAGGAGGCGAGCAGTACTTC | CASSGGGEQYF
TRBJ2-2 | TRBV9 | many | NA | TGTGCCACCCAGGGGAAGGCCGGGGAGCTGTTTTTT | CATQGKAGELFF
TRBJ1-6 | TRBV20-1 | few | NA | TGCAGTGCTAGAGATCCCGGATCTAATTCACCCCTCCACTTT | CSARDPGSNSPLHF
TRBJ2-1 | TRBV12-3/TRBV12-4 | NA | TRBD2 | TGTGCCAGCAGTTTGCGGACTAGCGGGCCGAGATACAATGAGCAGTTCTTC | CASSLRTSGPRYNEQFF
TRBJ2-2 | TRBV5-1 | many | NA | TGCGCCAGCAATCCGGGGGAGAACACCGGGGAGCTGTTTTTT | CASNPGENTGELFF
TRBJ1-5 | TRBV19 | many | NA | TGTGCCAGTAGTCCCCCCGCCAAGCCTAGCAATCAGCCCCAGCATTTT | CASSPPAKPSNQPQHF
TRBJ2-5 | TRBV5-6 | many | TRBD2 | TGTGCCAGCAGCTTTTCAGTAGCGGGGGGGCAGGAGACCCAGTACTTC | CASSFSVAGGQETQYF
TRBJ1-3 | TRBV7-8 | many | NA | TGTGCCAGCAGCAAACGGACGGGTGTCCCCTCTGGAAACACCATATATTTT | CASSKRTGVPSGNTIYF
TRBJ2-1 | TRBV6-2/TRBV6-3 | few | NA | TGTGCCAGCAGTTACTCGATGGGGCCCAATGAGCAGTTCTTC | CASSYSMGPNEQFF
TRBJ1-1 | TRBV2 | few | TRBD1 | TGTGCCAGCAGGGGACAGTTGGTGACTGAAGCTTTCTTT | CASRGQLVTEAFF
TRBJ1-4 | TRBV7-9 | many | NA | TGTGCCAGCAGCTTTTCGTCGTTGGTAGGGTCCCGTCCAATGTGGGAAAAACTGTTTTTT | CASSFSSLVGSRPMWEKLFF
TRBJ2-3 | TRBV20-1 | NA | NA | TGCAGTGCTACCCTGGGGGAGGCTCCCACCCGCACAGATACGCAGTATTTT | CSATLGEAPTRTDTQYF
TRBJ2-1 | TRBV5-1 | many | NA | TGCGCCAGCAGCTTCCGCCCCGGGGGCATGATCCATGAGCAGTTCTTC | CASSFRPGGMIHEQFF
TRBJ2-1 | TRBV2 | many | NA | TGTGCCAGCTTTAGATGGGGGGCGGCTTACAATGAGCAGTTCTTC | CASFRWGAAYNEQFF
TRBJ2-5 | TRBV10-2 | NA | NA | TGCGCCAGCAGAGAAGGCCCACGGGGGTCGGAGACCCAGTACTTC | CASREGPRGSETQYF
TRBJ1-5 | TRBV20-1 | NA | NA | TGCAGTGCTAGCCACCACACAGGGTATAGCAATCAGCCCCAGCATTTT | CSASHHTGYSNQPQHF
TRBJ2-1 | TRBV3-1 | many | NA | TGTGCCAGCAGCCAAGTGACAGTCCACAATGAGCAGTTCTTC | CASSQVTVHNEQFF
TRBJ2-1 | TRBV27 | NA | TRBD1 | TGTGCCAGCAGGCGACAGGGAGCCTACAATGAGCAGTTCTTC | CASRRQGAYNEQFF
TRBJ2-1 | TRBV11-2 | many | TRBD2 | TGTGCCAGCAGCTTGGGGACTAGTCTTTACAATGAGCAGTTCTTC | CASSLGTSLYNEQFF
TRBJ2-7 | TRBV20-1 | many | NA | TGCAGTGCTAGATCCGGGACTCCGCCCTACGAGCAGTACTTC | CSARSGTPPYEQYF
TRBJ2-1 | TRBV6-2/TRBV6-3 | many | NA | TGTGCCAGCAGTTACGGGCTGTCCTACAATGAGCAGTTCTTC | CASSYGLSYNEQFF
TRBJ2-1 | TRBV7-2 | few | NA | TGTGCCAGCAGCTCCAGGGGAACCTACAATGAGCAGTTCTTC | CASSSRGTYNEQFF